The clone carrying this TCR beta chain was recorded a few times. Its target is not known. This specimen comes from a study of beta chain features in type 1 diabetes. Study findings and constraints: Across patients, naive, central memory and Treg TCRB repertoires exhibited apparently greater similarity than was observed across healthy donors. Type 1 diabetes patients showed fewer insertions and more deletions at VDJ junctions. TCRB CDR3s were moderately but significantly shorter in Type 1 diabetes patients in all four CD4+ subsets.

On average, the one heparinised blood draw given by each donor was approximately 120 mL. Germline V CDR1 and CDR2: MNHNS, SASEGT. Trimming left V 4 bases short and J 4 bases short, with 15 bases between. This CDR3 comprises 15 residues. The investigators reverse transcribed all of the isolated RNA, so they sequenced expressed TCRB transcripts. An average of around 3.9 million reads was obtained for naive, central memory and regulatory T cell samples. The repertoire was sequenced with immunoSEQ multiplex PCR; TCRdb's copy has only in-frame clones and lacks some. The sample consists of 55,000 to 80,000 clones, around 49% of them appearing once.

Sequenced sample: central memory CD4+ T cells from blood. The sequence was obtained from a man aged 25-40 years with type 1 diabetes. The chain links TRBV6-1 to TRBJ2-3; TRBD2 is a possible D gene (7 bases). CDR3 amino acids: CASSVMWGGPDTQYF. CDR3 DNA sequence: TGTGCCAGCAGTGTGATGTGGGGGGGGCCAGATACGCAGTATTTT.